Listed below are T cell receptor beta chains from one sample, sequenced in a study of CD8 T cells in ankylosing spondylitis. TCRdb re-called the 5' RACE reads through MiXCR, storing one row per CDR3 protein. The table records about 130,000 distinct CDR3 sequences, 11% of them present only once. The sample consisted of blood, either unsorted or a sorted T cell fraction (not recorded which). All receptors come from a female donor with ankylosing spondylitis or in good health (not recorded which). Both conserved end residues are part of each CDR3. A D gene is named only where the DNA matches it firmly. Size is omitted from some rows. Given values are once, few, many or a class for expanded clones.

v_call	d_call	clone_size	cdr3_length	j_call	cdr3_nt	cdr3_aa
TRBV27	-	-	16	TRBJ2-6	TGTGCCAGCAGTTCCACCTTAATCTCTGGGGCCAACGTCCTGACTTTC	CASSSTLISGANVLTF
TRBV7-9	-	many	16	TRBJ1-3	TGTGCCAGCAGCAATCGAATCGCAGACTCTGGAAACACCATATATTTT	CASSNRIADSGNTIYF
TRBV2	-	many	13	TRBJ2-1	TGTGCCAGCAGTGATGGGGCTTACAATGAGCAGTTCTTC	CASSDGAYNEQFF
TRBV12-3/TRBV12-4	-	many	14	TRBJ2-5	TGTGCCAGCAGCCACCGGGAACTAGCAGAGACCCAGTACTTC	CASSHRELAETQYF
TRBV7-9	-	many	16	TRBJ1-1	TGTGCCAGCAGCTTAGGCCCCGGTTCCGGTAACACTGAAGCTTTCTTT	CASSLGPGSGNTEAFF
TRBV20-1	TRBD1	many	14	TRBJ1-1	TGCAGTGCTAGAGCGGGGACAGGGGGGACTGAAGCTTTCTTT	CSARAGTGGTEAFF
TRBV11-2	-	many	16	TRBJ1-5	TGTGCCAGCAGCCTCGGGACAATGGCGAGCAATCAGCCCCAGCATTTT	CASSLGTMASNQPQHF
TRBV18	-	many	13	TRBJ1-2	TGTGCCAGCTCACAACGTGACAGCTATGGCTACACCTTC	CASSQRDSYGYTF
TRBV14	TRBD2	many	16	TRBJ2-5	TGTGCCAGCAGCCTTCTTAGCGGGGGGACCCAAGAGACCCAGTACTTC	CASSLLSGGTQETQYF
TRBV30	-	few	13	TRBJ1-1	TGTGCCTGGAGGGAAACAGGGTCTACTGAAGCTTTCTTT	CAWRETGSTEAFF
TRBV7-3	-	many	14	TRBJ2-7	TGTGCCAGCGCCGAGGCAGGGAACGAAAACGAGCAGTACTTC	CASAEAGNENEQYF
TRBV5-1	-	many	13	TRBJ2-5	TGCGCCAGCAGGAGGGATCCGCAAGAGACCCAGTACTTC	CASRRDPQETQYF
TRBV12-3/TRBV12-4	-	many	14	TRBJ2-5	TGTGCCAGCAGCCGCTCGGGACGGAGGGAGACCCAGTACTTC	CASSRSGRRETQYF
TRBV12-3/TRBV12-4	TRBD2	many	13	TRBJ2-3	TGTGCCAGCCGACTAGCGGGAACAGATACGCAGTATTTT	CASRLAGTDTQYF
TRBV28	-	many	14	TRBJ1-2	TGTGCCAGCAGTTTATCCAGGGATCACTATGGCTACACCTTC	CASSLSRDHYGYTF
TRBV25-1	-	many	13	TRBJ1-6	TGTGCCACACGGAGGGGTACGGATTCACCCCTCCACTTT	CATRRGTDSPLHF
TRBV7-8	-	many	15	TRBJ2-7	TGTGCCAGCAGCAACCCACCGTCCCTCTCCTACGAGCAGTACTTC	CASSNPPSLSYEQYF
TRBV7-2	-	many	13	TRBJ1-2	TGTGCCAGCAGCTTAATGGATTCCTATGGCTACACCTTC	CASSLMDSYGYTF
TRBV23-1	-	-	12	TRBJ1-5	TGCGCCAGCAGTCAATCGAAGGGACCCCAGCATTTT	CASSQSKGPQHF
TRBV12-3/TRBV12-4	-	many	14	TRBJ2-1	TGTGCCAGCAGTTTAGCGCTATACCGCAATGAGCAGTTCTTC	CASSLALYRNEQFF
TRBV12-3/TRBV12-4	TRBD1	-	15	TRBJ2-7	TGTGCCAGTCGCCGGGACAGCCTAATAGGGCTCGAGCAGTACTTC	CASRRDSLIGLEQYF
TRBV10-2	-	many	17	TRBJ2-1	TGCGCCAGCAGGGTCTCCTCTGGGGCAGGCTCCTACAATGAGCAGTTCTTC	CASRVSSGAGSYNEQFF
TRBV5-1	-	many	14	TRBJ2-2	TGCGCCAGCAGCTTGGCGGCCATCACCGGGGAGCTGTTTTTT	CASSLAAITGELFF
TRBV24-1	-	many	13	TRBJ2-1	TGTGCCACCAGTGATAACCCCCCCAATGAGCAGTTCTTC	CATSDNPPNEQFF
TRBV20-1	-	many	9	TRBJ1-2	TGCAGCACTGGGAATGGCTACACCTTC	CSTGNGYTF
TRBV7-2	-	many	13	TRBJ2-3	TGTGCCAGCAGCTTATTGCAGGGGGATACGCAGTATTTT	CASSLLQGDTQYF
TRBV5-1	TRBD1	many	15	TRBJ1-1	TGCGCCAGCAGCTACCGGACAGGGGCCAACACTGAAGCTTTCTTT	CASSYRTGANTEAFF
TRBV6-1	TRBD2	-	12	TRBJ2-3	TGTGCCAGCGCCCCGGGGGGAAGTACGCAGTATTTT	CASAPGGSTQYF
TRBV5-1	-	many	14	TRBJ1-4	TGCGCCAGCAGCTTGGACACGGGAGATGAAAAACTGTTTTTT	CASSLDTGDEKLFF
TRBV2	TRBD2	many	15	TRBJ2-1	TGTGCCAGCAGTGTCGGGCGGGAGGGTATCAATGAGCAGTTCTTC	CASSVGREGINEQFF
TRBV5-1	TRBD2	few	15	TRBJ2-5	TGCGCCAGCAGCTGGGCCCCTAGCGGGCAAGAGACCCAGTACTTC	CASSWAPSGQETQYF
TRBV20-1	-	many	14	TRBJ1-6	TGCAGTGCTAGAATGGACAGACAGAATTCACCCCTCCACTTT	CSARMDRQNSPLHF
TRBV3-1	TRBD2	-	16	TRBJ2-1	TGTGCCAGCAGACGTCGTAGCGGGGGTGGGTGGAATGAGCAGTTCTTC	CASRRRSGGGWNEQFF
TRBV28	TRBD2	-	16	TRBJ2-7	TGTGCCAGCACCCTGACCGCTAGCGGGGGGGTCTACGAGCAGTACTTC	CASTLTASGGVYEQYF
TRBV7-9	-	many	16	TRBJ1-2	TGTGCCAGCAGCTTAAGGTCACCGACAGCTAACTATGGCTACACCTTC	CASSLRSPTANYGYTF
TRBV3-1	-	many	15	TRBJ2-2	TGTGCCAGCAGCCAAGAGGGTATAAGGACCGGGGAGCTGTTTTTT	CASSQEGIRTGELFF
TRBV5-4	-	-	14	TRBJ1-5	TGTGCCAGCAGCTTCCAGGTAAACAATCAGCCCCAGCATTTT	CASSFQVNNQPQHF
TRBV12-3/TRBV12-4	-	few	13	TRBJ2-2	TGTGCCAGCAATGGGGGGCCGCCCAGGGAGCTGTTTTTT	CASNGGPPRELFF
TRBV3-1	-	many	11	TRBJ2-5	TGTGCCAGCAGCCAAGTAGAGACCCAGTACTTC	CASSQVETQYF
TRBV9	-	many	13	TRBJ2-2	TGTGCCAGCAGCGGAAAGACCACCGGGGAGCTGTTTTTT	CASSGKTTGELFF
TRBV5-1	TRBD1	many	14	TRBJ1-1	TGCGCCAGCAGCTTGGGGGGGACAGCCTCAGCAGCTTTCTTT	CASSLGGTASAAFF
TRBV20-1	TRBD2	many	18	TRBJ2-1	TGCAGTGCCAGGGGGCGAGCGGGAGGGAATAGCTCCTACAATGAGCAGTTCTTC	CSARGRAGGNSSYNEQFF